This is a list of T cell receptor beta chains from one sample in a study of blood T cell repertoires in COVID-19. Clones were read by immunoSEQ multiplex PCR, and TCRdb kept only the in-frame ones, dropping some. This table has about 93,000 clones, roughly 90% appearing once. The sequenced sample was peripheral blood. Receptors originate from a human donor with active COVID-19. The donor label of this sample is uncertain. Each CDR3 is given with its conserved first and last residue. The D gene is left open where the match is weak. Rows may omit the clone size; those that give it use once, few, many or a size class.

cdr3_nt | cdr3_aa | j_call | d_call | v_call | clone_size
TGTGCCAGCAGTTACAGCCCAGGGGATATGAACACTGAAGCTTTCTTT | CASSYSPGDMNTEAFF | TRBJ1-1 | - | TRBV6-2/TRBV6-3 | -
TGTGCCAGCAGGATGAGGGAAGGTCCCGGGGATGGCTACACCTTC | CASRMREGPGDGYTF | TRBJ1-2 | - | TRBV6-5 | -
TGTGCCAGCAGTTACCGTGGGAGGGGCTACGAGCAGTACTTC | CASSYRGRGYEQYF | TRBJ2-7 | TRBD2 | TRBV6-2/TRBV6-3 | -
TGTGCCAACAGTGAAGCGCTTCTGACAGGGAGAGCCACTGAAGCTTTCTTT | CANSEALLTGRATEAFF | TRBJ1-1 | TRBD1 | TRBV6-1 | -
TGCGCCAGCAGCCCATACAGGGATCACGGAAACACCATATATTTT | CASSPYRDHGNTIYF | TRBJ1-3 | - | TRBV4-3 | -
TGTGCCAGCAGTCGTGGGGTGGCTGGGAGAAGCACAGATACGCAGTATTTT | CASSRGVAGRSTDTQYF | TRBJ2-3 | - | TRBV11-2 | once
TGTGCCAGCAGTTTAACTTTGTTCGGGGGGCTCGGCACCGGGGAGCTGTTTTTT | CASSLTLFGGLGTGELFF | TRBJ2-2 | - | TRBV27 | -
TGCGCCAGCAGCTTTAGCGGGGGGGCCTCAGATACGCAGTATTTT | CASSFSGGASDTQYF | TRBJ2-3 | TRBD2 | TRBV5-1 | -
TGTGCCAGCAGCCAGGTTTCCGACAGATCTAACTATGGCTACACCTTC | CASSQVSDRSNYGYTF | TRBJ1-2 | - | TRBV3-1/TRBV3-2 | -
TGTGCCAGCAGTTCTCGACCGACAGGGAAGAATTCACCCCTCCACTTT | CASSSRPTGKNSPLHF | TRBJ1-6 | TRBD1 | TRBV27 | -
TGTGCCAGCAGCTCCTGGGACTATGAAGAGACCCAGTACTTC | CASSSWDYEETQYF | TRBJ2-5 | TRBD2 | TRBV7-2 | -
TGTGCCAGCTCACCAAGACAGTCAACTAATGAAAAACTGTTTTTT | CASSPRQSTNEKLFF | TRBJ1-4 | - | TRBV18 | once
TGTGCCAGCTCAATACGGACGGACAGATCAGCTTCACCCCTCCACTTT | CASSIRTDRSASPLHF | TRBJ1-6 | - | TRBV18 | -
TGTGCCAGCAGCTTAGCGGTAGGCGGCGGCACAGATACGCAGTATTTT | CASSLAVGGGTDTQYF | TRBJ2-3 | - | TRBV7-9 | -
TGCGCCAGCAGCCAAACGGGACAGGGGAGCGAAAAACTGTTTTTT | CASSQTGQGSEKLFF | TRBJ1-4 | TRBD1 | TRBV4-3 | -
TGTGCCAGCAGCAATCGACAGGCAGCTTACAATGAGCAGTTCTTC | CASSNRQAAYNEQFF | TRBJ2-1 | - | TRBV7-2 | -
TGCGCCAGCAGCCAAGACAGTGCCGGGGAGCTGTTTTTT | CASSQDSAGELFF | TRBJ2-2 | - | TRBV4-1 | -
TGTGCCAGCGCCCGACAGGGGAGCAATCAGCCCCAGCATTTT | CASARQGSNQPQHF | TRBJ1-5 | TRBD1 | TRBV2 | -
TGTGCCAGCAGTGCTAGCGGGGGGACCCGCACAGATACGCAGTATTTT | CASSASGGTRTDTQYF | TRBJ2-3 | TRBD2 | TRBV2 | -
TGTGCCAGCGAGATATGGGGTGGGACTTCCAATGAGCAGTTCTTC | CASEIWGGTSNEQFF | TRBJ2-1 | - | TRBV6-6 | -
TGCGCCAGCAGCTTAAAAAAAACACCGACTAGCGGGGGGCTCTTTAGCTCCTACGAGCAGTACTTC | CASSLKKTPTSGGLFSSYEQYF | TRBJ2-7 | TRBD2 | TRBV5-1 | -